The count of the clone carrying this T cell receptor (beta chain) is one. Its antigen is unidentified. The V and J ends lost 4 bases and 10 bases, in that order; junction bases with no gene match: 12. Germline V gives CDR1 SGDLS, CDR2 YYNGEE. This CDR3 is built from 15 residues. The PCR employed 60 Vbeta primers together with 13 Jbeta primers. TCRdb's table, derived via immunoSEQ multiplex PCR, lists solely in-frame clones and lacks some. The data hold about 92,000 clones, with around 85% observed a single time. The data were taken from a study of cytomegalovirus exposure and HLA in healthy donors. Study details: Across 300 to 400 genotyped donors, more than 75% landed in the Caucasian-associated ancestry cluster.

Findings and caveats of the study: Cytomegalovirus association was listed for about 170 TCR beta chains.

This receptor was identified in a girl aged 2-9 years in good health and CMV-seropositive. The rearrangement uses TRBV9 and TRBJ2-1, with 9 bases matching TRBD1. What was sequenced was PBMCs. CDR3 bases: TGTGCCAGCAGCCCCCGTCCGGGACAGGGAGAGGAGCAGTTCTTC. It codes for CASSPRPGQGEEQFF.